Below are 24 T cell receptor beta chains sequenced from a single sample in a study of vaccination and CD4 T cells after COVID-19. Scientists ran DNA taken from cultured CD4+ T cells through the Oncomine TCR Beta short-read assay for sequencing. TCRdb re-called the PCR reads through MiXCR, storing one row per CDR3 protein. The sample has some 6,000 distinct CDR3 sequences, 27% seen once. These receptors are not linked to any known antigen. Treatment of the sample: approximately 10-day PBMC culture with coronavirus spike peptide pools or control peptides (ViraFEST assay). The unexposed donor's CD4+ T cells were collected before the COVID-19 pandemic (2011-2018). The sample was CD4+ T cells from blood, cultured in vitro. These receptors were taken from a human donor in good health.

This clonotype is judged medium-sized. The V and J genes are TRBV20-1 and TRBJ1-2; 7 bases are a match to TRBD1. The germline CDR1 and CDR2 sequences are DFQATT and SNEGSKA (reference sequence). The CDR3 is 13 residues long. The V and J ends lost 6 bases and 3 bases, in that order; junction bases with no gene match: 7. The CDR3 DNA is TGCAGTGCAAAGACAGGGCTTTACTATGGCTACACCTTC. This sequence encodes CSAKTGLYYGYTF.

This clonotype has a handful of counts. The CDR3: CASRDRDHYGYTF. The CDR3 DNA sequence: TGTGCCAGCAGAGACCGGGACCACTATGGCTACACCTTC. The V gene is TRBV2, the J gene TRBJ1-2; D is perhaps TRBD1 (5 bases). CDR3 size: 13 residues. Germline V CDR1 and CDR2: SNHLY, FYNNEI. Trimming stripped 6 bases from V and 3 bases from J, with 11 bases between.

The chain is built from TRBV7-8 and TRBJ1-5; D is uncertain. Germline V gene data show CDR1 as SGHVS and CDR2 as FQNEAQ. This CDR3 region has 16 residues. V lost 0 bases to trimming and J lost 3 bases, with 12 bases between them. The CDR3 loop is CASSLAYQIPNQPQHF. CDR3 coding DNA: TGTGCCAGCAGCTTAGCGTATCAAATCCCCAATCAGCCCCAGCATTTT.

This clonotype was counted a few times. This chain links TRBV25-1 with TRBJ1-3; 8 bases fit TRBD1. The CDR3 spans 13 residues. The V gene end was trimmed by 8 bases and the J gene end by 1 base; junction bases not matched to a gene: 1. The germline CDR1 and CDR2 sequences are MGHDK and SYGVNS. The CDR3 region has the DNA TGTGCCAGCGGACAGGGATCTGGAAACACCATATATTTT. It is translated as CASGQGSGNTIYF.

The chain recombines TRBV10-3 with TRBJ2-6, with no clear D. CDR1 and CDR2 from the germline V gene are ENHRY and SYGVKD. Trimming left V 6 bases short and J 1 base short, with 4 bases between. CDR3 length: 13 residues. The DNA for the CDR3 is TGTGCCATCAGCCTATCTGGGGCCAACGTCCTGACTTTC. It codes for CAISLSGANVLTF.

The rearrangement uses TRBV19 and TRBJ1-6; D is unclear. The ends were cut back, 2 bases at V and 7 bases at J, with 3 bases in the middle. The CDR3 contains 12 residues. The germline CDR1 and CDR2 sequences are LNHDA and SQIVND (reference sequence). The CDR3 loop is CASSIQNSPLHF. CDR3 sequence (DNA): TGTGCCAGTAGTATACAGAATTCACCCCTCCACTTT. The complete variable domain, with remaining parts taken from reference TRBV19 and TRBJ1-6, reads DGGITQSPKYLFRKEGQNVTLSCEQNLNHDAMYWYRQDPGQGLRLIYYSQIVNDFQKGDIAEGYSVSREKKESFPLTVTSAQKNPTAFYLCASSIQNSPLHFGNGTRLTVT.

The table lists this clonotype with a few counts. J is TRBJ2-1 and V is TRBV20-1, with a tentative D call TRBD2 (6 bases). Per the germline V gene, CDR1 is DFQATT and CDR2 is SNEGSKA (reference sequence). CDR3 length: 13 residues. V lost 6 bases, J lost 2 bases, and 11 bases lay in between. In nucleotides, the CDR3 is TGCAGTGCCTGGGGGGTTACCTACAATGAGCAGTTCTTC. Translating gives CSAWGVTYNEQFF.

In this sample, this clonotype turned up a few times. This chain uses TRBV11-3 with TRBJ2-7; no firm D call. This CDR3 comprises 9 residues. V lost 5 bases, J lost 9 bases, and 5 bases lay in between. Germline V lookup: CDR1 SGHNT, CDR2 YENEEA. Here the CDR3 DNA reads TGTGCCAGCAGCCAAGTGCAGTACTTC. Amino acids: CASSQVQYF. Based on the CDR3 plus reference TRBV11-3 and TRBJ2-7, the full variable domain is EAGVVQSPRYKIIEKKQPVAFWCNPISGHNTLYWYLQNLGQGPELLIRYENEEAVDDSQLPKDRFSAERLKGVDSTLKIQPAELGDSAVYLCASSQVQYFGPGTRLTVT.

This clonotype appeared a few times. The J gene is TRBJ1-1, the V gene TRBV7-8, with 8 bases aligning to TRBD1. J was trimmed by 1 base and V by 0 bases; bases with no gene match: 4. This CDR3 is built from 16 residues. Germline CDR1 and CDR2: SGHVS and FQNEAQ. CDR3 DNA: TGTGCCAGCAGCTTAGCGGACAGGGTACCGAACACTGAAGCTTTCTTT. Translated: CASSLADRVPNTEAFF.

A few counts support this clonotype. V is TRBV10-1 and J is TRBJ2-7; D is possibly TRBD2 (6 bases). The V gene lost 6 bases and the J gene lost 3 bases, with 12 bases spanning the gap. The CDR3 runs 13 residues. Germline-derived CDR1 and CDR2 are WNHNN and SYGVQD (reference sequence). Here the CDR3 reads CASSATGDYEQYF. CDR3 coding DNA: TGCGCCAGCAGCGCAACGGGGGACTACGAGCAGTACTTC.

This chain links TRBV6-1 with TRBJ1-1; a weak D match, TRBD1 (6 bases). This CDR3 comprises 13 residues. Trimming cost V 4 bases and J 5 bases, with 11 bases left between them. From germline, CDR1 is MNHNS and CDR2 SASEGT. As DNA, the CDR3 is TGTGCCAGCAGTGGGGAGGGGGGAACTGAAGCTTTCTTT. It is translated as CASSGEGGTEAFF.

The genes are TRBV16 and TRBJ1-2; no clear D. The V and J ends lost 1 base and 0 bases respectively, with 9 bases between them. CDR1 KGHSY and CDR2 FQNENV come from the germline V gene. The CDR3 sequence is 15 residues long. The CDR3 nucleotides are TGTGCCAGCAGCCAATGGCACACAGCTAACTATGGCTACACCTTC. As protein: CASSQWHTANYGYTF.

The V and J genes are TRBV30 and TRBJ1-2, with D perhaps TRBD1 (6 bases). CDR3 length: 12 amino acids. Between the trimmed V and J ends, which lost 7 bases and 2 bases, there was a span of 11 bases. Germline assignment: CDR1 GTSNPN and CDR2 SVGIG (reference sequence). DNA for the CDR3: TGTGCCTCCTCCCAGGGGAACTATGGCTACACCTTC. Protein: CASSQGNYGYTF.

This clonotype was counted between two and nine times. V gene TRBV6-5 combines with J gene TRBJ1-1; tentatively, D is TRBD1 (5 bases). V dropped 2 bases and J dropped 6 bases, with 13 bases sitting between them. CDR3 length: 14 amino acids. In germline, CDR1 is MNHEY, CDR2 SVGAGI. The DNA for the CDR3 is TGTGCCAGCAGTTACCCTGGGACGTTGGCTGAAGCTTTCTTT. It yields the protein CASSYPGTLAEAFF.

The V and J genes are TRBV19 and TRBJ1-5, with 11 bases fitting TRBD1. The CDR3 is 14 residues long. The germline CDR1 and CDR2 sequences are LNHDA and SQIVND (reference sequence). V shed 6 bases and J 4 bases; nucleotides not matched to a gene: 2. The DNA for the CDR3 is TGTGCCAGTAGGGGACAGGGGGGGAATCAGCCCCAGCATTTT. Translation gives CASRGQGGNQPQHF.

The rearrangement joins TRBV6-1 to TRBJ2-5; no clear D. V was trimmed by 7 bases and J by 4 bases, leaving 19 bases between them. Germline V lookup: CDR1 MNHNS, CDR2 SASEGT. There are 15 residues in the CDR3. CDR3 in DNA: TGTGCCAGCACATGGGTCCCTCGGTCAGGAGAGACCCAGTACTTC. Its protein product is CASTWVPRSGETQYF.

By sample share, this clonotype is medium-sized. V and J are TRBV6-4 and TRBJ2-1; D is tentatively TRBD1 or TRBD2 (5 bases each). Germline lookup yields CDR1 MRHNA and CDR2 SNTAGT. With 0 bases removed from V and 5 bases from J, the gap between germline ends came to 5 bases. CDR3 size: 13 residues. CDR3 loop: CASSDSGHNEQFF. Here the CDR3 DNA reads TGTGCCAGCAGTGACTCGGGACACAATGAGCAGTTCTTC.

The CDR3 bases are TGTGCCAGCAGCTTAGATCTCGGGGGCACTGAAGCTTTCTTT. Translation: CASSLDLGGTEAFF. This chain uses TRBV7-6 with TRBJ1-1; possible D gene TRBD1, 5 bases. Germline CDR1 is SGHVS and CDR2 is FNYEAQ. V shed 1 base and J shed 4 bases, with 10 bases lying between them. This CDR3 region has 14 residues.

This clonotype was seen a few times. The gene calls are TRBV6-5 and TRBJ1-1; D unclear. Deletions cut 2 bases from V and 4 bases from J, with 11 bases between. In germline, CDR1 is MNHEY, CDR2 SVGAGI. This CDR3 spans 14 amino acids. CDR3 amino acids: CASSYGVVLTEAFF. Written as DNA, the CDR3 is TGTGCCAGCAGTTACGGGGTAGTGCTCACTGAAGCTTTCTTT.

This clonotype is termed medium-sized (0.01 to 0.1%). V and J are TRBV20-1 and TRBJ2-5; 13 bases match TRBD2. Germline-derived CDR1 and CDR2 are DFQATT and SNEGSKA (reference sequence). V dropped 6 bases and J dropped 0; count of bases not matched to a gene: 22. This CDR3 has 21 residues. CDR3 in amino acids: CSARLGLAGFHWNQYQETQYF. CDR3 coding DNA: TGCAGTGCCCGCTTGGGACTAGCGGGGTTCCATTGGAATCAATACCAAGAGACCCAGTACTTC.

This clonotype was picked up a small number of times. The rearrangement uses TRBV28 and TRBJ2-7; D unresolved. CDR3 length equals 11 residues. V was shortened by 5 bases and J by 3 bases, with 5 bases between the two germline ends. In germline, CDR1 is MDHEN, CDR2 SYDVKM. The CDR3 sequence is CASSGLYEQYF. CDR3 nucleotide sequence: TGTGCCAGCAGTGGGCTCTACGAGCAGTACTTC.

The chain has TRBV27 and TRBJ2-7; TRBD2 is a possible D gene (6 bases). Germline values: CDR1 MNHEY, CDR2 SMNVEV (reference sequence). Trimming removed 5 bases at V and 3 bases at J, with 20 bases between. This CDR3 is built from 16 residues. The CDR3 sequence: CASSPHPGERDYEQYF. In DNA, the CDR3 is TGTGCCAGCAGTCCCCACCCGGGGGAACGTGACTACGAGCAGTACTTC.

This clonotype was seen a handful of times. This sequence joins TRBV28 and TRBJ1-5; 7 nucleotides match TRBD1. Germline values: CDR1 MDHEN, CDR2 SYDVKM. This CDR3 has 14 amino acids. Germline trimming cut 3 bases from V and 7 bases from J; bases unmatched to any gene: 6. CDR3 nucleotides: TGTGCCAGCAGTTTTCGTCGACAGGGACAGCCCCAGCATTTT. Protein sequence: CASSFRRQGQPQHF.

This clonotype is medium-sized (0.01 to 0.1%). This chain joins TRBV6-1 and TRBJ2-1; 12 bases line up with TRBD2. The CDR3 consists of 15 residues. V shed 3 bases and J 4 bases; nucleotides not matched to a gene: 1. Germline CDR1 and CDR2: MNHNS and SASEGT. The CDR3 DNA sequence: TGTGCCAGCAGTGAGCTAGCGGGGGGGTACAATGAGCAGTTCTTC. Amino acids: CASSELAGGYNEQFF.